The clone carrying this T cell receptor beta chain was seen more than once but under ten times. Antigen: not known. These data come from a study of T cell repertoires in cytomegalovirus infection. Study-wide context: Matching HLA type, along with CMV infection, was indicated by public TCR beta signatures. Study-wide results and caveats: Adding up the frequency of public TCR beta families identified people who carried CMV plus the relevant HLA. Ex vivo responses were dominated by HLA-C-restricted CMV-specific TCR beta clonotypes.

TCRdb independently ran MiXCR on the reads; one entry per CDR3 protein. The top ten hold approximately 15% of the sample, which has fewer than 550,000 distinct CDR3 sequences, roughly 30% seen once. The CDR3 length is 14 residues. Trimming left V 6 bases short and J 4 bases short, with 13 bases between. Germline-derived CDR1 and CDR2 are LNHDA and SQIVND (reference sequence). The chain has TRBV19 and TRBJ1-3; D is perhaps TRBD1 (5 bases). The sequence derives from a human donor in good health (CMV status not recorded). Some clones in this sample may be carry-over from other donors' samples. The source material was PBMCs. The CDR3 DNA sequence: TGTGCCAGTAGCGGACACTCTTTAGGAAACACCATATATTTT. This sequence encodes CASSGHSLGNTIYF.